This T cell receptor beta chain was captured in a study of T-cell reconstitution after alpha-beta-depleted transplantation in children. V gave up 3 bases and J gave up 5 bases; unmatched junction bases: 12. CDR1 and CDR2 from the germline V gene are SGHTA and FQGTGA. This CDR3 has 16 residues. This sample's TCRbeta library carried unique molecular identifier barcodes. TCRdb re-analysed the PCR reads in MiXCR, keeping a single row per CDR3 protein. The data contain 250,000 to 400,000 distinct CDR3 sequences, approximately 20% of them seen just once; the ten biggest clones take up roughly 9.8%. Findings and limits, study-wide: One year post-transplant, T-cell counts and diversity were largely derived from T cells produced anew. Where alpha-beta T cells came from about two months after transplant was reportedly several hundred expanded graft clones.

This clonotype was counted a few times. What it binds is not known. The sample here was PBMCs, mostly from graft donor cells, taken 180 days after TCRalphabeta/CD19-depleted stem cell transplant. This TCR came from a male patient aged 10 to 17 who had a stem cell transplant for acute lymphoblastic leukemia, so the T cells may come from the graft donor. The chain joins TRBV7-3 to TRBJ2-5; 7 bases are shared with TRBD2. The CDR3 coding sequence is TGTGCCAGCAGCTTCGGTGGGAGGGGAATTGGGGAGACCCAGTACTTC. Protein product: CASSFGGRGIGETQYF.